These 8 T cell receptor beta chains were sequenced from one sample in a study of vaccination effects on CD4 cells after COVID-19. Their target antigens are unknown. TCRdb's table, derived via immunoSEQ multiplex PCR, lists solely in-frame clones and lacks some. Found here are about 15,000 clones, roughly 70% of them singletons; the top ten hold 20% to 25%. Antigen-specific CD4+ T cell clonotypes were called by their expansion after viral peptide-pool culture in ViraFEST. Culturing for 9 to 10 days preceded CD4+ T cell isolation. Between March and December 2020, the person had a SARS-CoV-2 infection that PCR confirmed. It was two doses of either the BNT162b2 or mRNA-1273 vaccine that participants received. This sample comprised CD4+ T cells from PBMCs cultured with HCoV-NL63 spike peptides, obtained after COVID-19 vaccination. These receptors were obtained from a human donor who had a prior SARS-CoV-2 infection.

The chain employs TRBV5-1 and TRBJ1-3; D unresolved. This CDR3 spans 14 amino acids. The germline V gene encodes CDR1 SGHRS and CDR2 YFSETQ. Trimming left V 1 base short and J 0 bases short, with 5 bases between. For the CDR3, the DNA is TGCGCCAGCAGCTTGACTTTCTCTGGAAACACCATATATTTT. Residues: CASSLTFSGNTIYF. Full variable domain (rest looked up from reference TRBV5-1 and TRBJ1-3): KAGVTQTPRYLIKTRGQQVTLSCSPISGHRSVSWYQQTPGQGLQFLFEYFSETQRNKGNFPGRFSGRQFSNSRSEMNVSTLELGDSALYLCASSLTFSGNTIYFGEGSWLTVV.

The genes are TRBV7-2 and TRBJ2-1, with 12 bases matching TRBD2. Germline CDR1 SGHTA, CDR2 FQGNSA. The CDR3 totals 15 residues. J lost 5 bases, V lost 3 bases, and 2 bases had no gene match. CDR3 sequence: CASSFGLAGNNEQFF. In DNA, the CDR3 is TGTGCCAGCAGCTTCGGACTAGCGGGGAACAATGAGCAGTTCTTC.

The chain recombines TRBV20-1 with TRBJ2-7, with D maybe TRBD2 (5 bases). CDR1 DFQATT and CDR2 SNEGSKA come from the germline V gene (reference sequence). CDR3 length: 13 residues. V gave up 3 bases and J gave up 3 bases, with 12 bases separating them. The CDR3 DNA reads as TGCAGTGCTAGTGGCGGGCGAAACTACGAGCAGTACTTC. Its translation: CSASGGRNYEQYF.

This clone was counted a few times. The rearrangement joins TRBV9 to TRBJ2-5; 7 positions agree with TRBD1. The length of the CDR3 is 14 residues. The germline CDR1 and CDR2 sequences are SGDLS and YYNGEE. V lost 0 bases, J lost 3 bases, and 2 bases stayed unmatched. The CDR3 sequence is CASSVGGTEETQYF. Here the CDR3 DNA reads TGTGCCAGCAGCGTAGGGGGGACAGAAGAGACCCAGTACTTC.

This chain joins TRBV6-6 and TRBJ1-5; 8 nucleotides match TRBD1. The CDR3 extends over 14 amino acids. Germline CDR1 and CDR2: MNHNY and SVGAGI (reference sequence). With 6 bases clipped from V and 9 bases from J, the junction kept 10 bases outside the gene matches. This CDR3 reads CASSLGQGGVPQHF. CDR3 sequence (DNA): TGTGCCAGCAGCCTCGGACAGGGCGGGGTGCCCCAGCATTTT.

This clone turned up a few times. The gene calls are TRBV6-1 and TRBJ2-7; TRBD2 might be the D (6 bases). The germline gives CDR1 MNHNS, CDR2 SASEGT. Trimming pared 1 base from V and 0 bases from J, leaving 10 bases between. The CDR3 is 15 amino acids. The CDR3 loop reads CASSEGHGGSYEQYF. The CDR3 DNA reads TGTGCCAGCAGTGAAGGACACGGGGGCTCCTACGAGCAGTACTTC.

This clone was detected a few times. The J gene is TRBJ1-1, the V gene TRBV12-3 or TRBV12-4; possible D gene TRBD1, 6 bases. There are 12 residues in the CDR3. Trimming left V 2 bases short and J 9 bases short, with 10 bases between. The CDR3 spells CASSLFDRQAFF. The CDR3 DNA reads TGTGCCAGCAGTTTATTCGACAGGCAAGCTTTCTTT.

The CDR3: CSATSPGEQFF. CDR3 in DNA: TGCAGTGCTACTTCCCCCGGTGAGCAGTTCTTC. The chain joins TRBV20-1 to TRBJ2-1; no definite D call. The length of the CDR3 is 11 residues. CDR1 and CDR2 from the germline V gene are DFQATT and SNEGSKA (reference sequence). The germline V and J ends were trimmed by 4 bases and 9 bases, with 10 bases remaining between them.